What follows are 32 T cell receptor beta chains derived from one specimen sequenced in a study of read filtering for tumor transcriptome and immune sequencing. From approximately 430 ng of RNA, a library with molecular barcoded alpha/delta and beta/gamma adaptors was made. In TCRdb, the reads were re-called with MiXCR into one record per CDR3 protein. The data hold 90,000 or so distinct CDR3 sequences, with about 22% observed a single time. Material for sequencing was a population of CD138-negative cells sorted from bone marrow. These receptor sequences come from a donor at least 40 years old with multiple myeloma.

The table lists this clonotype with many counts. The V gene is TRBV7-2, the J gene TRBJ2-6; possibly TRBD2 for D (5 bases). The germline V and J ends were trimmed by 6 bases and 1 base, with 16 bases remaining between them. Germline V gene sequence: CDR1 SGHTA, CDR2 FQGNSA. There are 17 residues in the CDR3. CDR3 nucleotide sequence: TGTGCCAGCAGACGACGGGGAAGAGGTTCTGGGGCCAACGTCCTGACTTTC. Protein sequence: CASRRRGRGSGANVLTF. Full variable domain (remainder filled in from reference TRBV7-2 and TRBJ2-6): GAGVSQSPSNKVTEKGKDVELRCDPISGHTALYWYRQSLGQGLEFLIYFQGNSAPDKSGLPSDRFSAERTGGSVSTLTIQRTQQEDSAVYLCASRRRGRGSGANVLTFGAGSRLTVL.

At least ten counts were recorded for this clonotype. The chain employs TRBV11-2 and TRBJ1-4, with 9 bases identical to TRBD1. Looked up from germline, CDR1 is SGHAT and CDR2 is FQNNGV. This CDR3 is 15 amino acids long. V shed 5 bases, J shed 5 bases, and the junction held 6 bases outside the gene matches. The CDR3 nucleotides are TGTGCCAGCAGCCTCAGGACAGGGGTAAATGAAAAACTGTTTTTT. It translates to CASSLRTGVNEKLFF.

This clonotype has more than one count but fewer than ten. The CDR3: CASGTSGGADTDTQYF. CDR3 coding DNA: TGTGCCAGCGGGACTAGCGGGGGGGCCGATACAGATACGCAGTATTTT. The chain couples TRBV2 to TRBJ2-3, with 16 bases fitting TRBD2. The CDR3 is 16 residues long. Per germline, CDR1 SNHLY and CDR2 FYNNEI. Losses at the gene ends were 8 bases for V and 3 bases for J; bases not matched to a gene: 5.

Ten or more counts support this clonotype. The chain carries TRBV4-1 and TRBJ2-1; TRBD1 matches at 8 bases. Germline assignment: CDR1 MGHRA and CDR2 YSYEKL. This CDR3 contains 14 residues. With V trimmed by 3 bases and J by 3 bases, 1 base remained unmatched. In DNA, the CDR3 is TGCGCCAGCAGCCATGGGACAGGCTACAATGAGCAGTTCTTC. Translation gives CASSHGTGYNEQFF.

Notes on this clonotype: The junction departs from the called germline gene at one end, perhaps through a read error. The chain couples TRBV30 to TRBJ2-7; 8 bases agree with TRBD2. The CDR3 has 13 amino acids. Germline loops: CDR1 GTSNPN, CDR2 SVGIG (reference sequence). The CDR3 DNA reads as TGTGCCTGGAGTTCCCCCCTCGGCCTCGGGGGGGACTTC. It yields the protein CAWSSPLGLGGDF.

Concerning this clonotype: A much larger clone is a single base away; this may be a read error. The CDR3 reads CASSRTANEKLFF. Here the CDR3 DNA reads TGTGCCAGCAGCCGGACAGCGAATGAAAAACTGTTTTTT. The V gene is TRBV3-1, the J gene TRBJ1-4, with D possibly TRBD1 on 6 matching bases. The CDR3 is 13 residues long. V was clipped by 4 bases and J by 5 bases, with 8 bases between them. Germline CDR1 LGHDT, CDR2 YNNKEL (reference sequence). The full variable domain, its missing parts supplied by reference TRBV3-1 and TRBJ1-4, is DTAVSQTPKYLVTQMGNDKSIKCEQNLGHDTMYWYKQDSKKFLKIMFSYNNKELIINETVPNRFSPKSPDKAHLNLHINSLELGDSAVYFCASSRTANEKLFFGSGTQLSVL.

At least ten counts were recorded for this clonotype. The J gene is TRBJ2-6, the V gene TRBV20-1; D is unclear. The CDR3 has 15 amino acids. Germline loops: CDR1 DFQATT, CDR2 SNEGSKA (reference sequence). V lost 5 bases, J lost 0 bases, and 11 bases lay in between. CDR3 nucleotide sequence: TGCAGTGCTTACGGAATGAGCTCTGGGGCCAACGTCCTGACTTTC. Translated, it gives CSAYGMSSGANVLTF.

As regards this clonotype: With a much larger clone just one base away, this may be a read error. This chain uses TRBV6-1 with TRBJ2-7; possible D gene TRBD2, 5 bases. The germline V gene encodes CDR1 MNHNS and CDR2 SASEGT. The V gene lost 6 bases and the J gene lost 0 bases, with 15 bases spanning the gap. The CDR3 runs 15 residues. The CDR3 reads CASRQEGRSSYEQYF. CDR3 DNA: TGTGCCAGCAGACAAGAGGGCAGAAGCTCCTACGAGCAGTACTTC.

V gene TRBV20-1 combines with J gene TRBJ1-5; D gene unclear. Per the germline V gene, CDR1 is DFQATT and CDR2 is SNEGSKA (reference sequence). Trimming left V 1 base short and J 1 base short, with 5 bases between. The CDR3 spans 13 residues. Here the CDR3 reads CSARVGSNQPQHF. CDR3 sequence (DNA): TGCAGTGCTAGAGTGGGAAGCAATCAGCCCCAGCATTTT.

Turning to this clonotype: A much more abundant neighbour one base away suggests this may be a read error. The conserved closing phenylalanine or tryptophan is absent in this CDR3, likely reflecting a read error. V and J are TRBV24-1 and TRBJ2-1; TRBD1 matches at 9 bases. Trimming removed 4 bases from V and 7 bases from J; junction bases left unmatched: 10. The CDR3 is 16 residues long. Per the germline V gene, CDR1 is KGHDR and CDR2 is SFDVKD. The chain's CDR3 is CATSETGTGTMNEQFL. CDR3 nucleotides: TGTGCCACCAGTGAGACCGGGACAGGGACCATGAATGAGCAGTTCCTC.

This clonotype has at least ten counts. V usage is TRBV28 and J usage is TRBJ2-1; D gene ambiguous. The V end lost 5 bases, the J end lost 1 base, and 3 bases lay between the germline ends. Germline loops: CDR1 MDHEN, CDR2 SYDVKM. The CDR3 has 12 residues. CDR3 coding DNA: TGTGCCAGCAGTCCTTCCTACAATGAGCAGTTCTTC. This translates into CASSPSYNEQFF.

This clonotype was counted at least ten times. The J gene is TRBJ2-1, the V gene TRBV20-1; D is possibly TRBD1 or TRBD2 (5 bases each). Germline V lookup: CDR1 DFQATT, CDR2 SNEGSKA (reference sequence). This CDR3 has 15 residues. V was pared by 0 bases and J by 4 bases, with 13 bases between. Here the CDR3 DNA reads TGCAGTGCTAGAGATTCCGGGACGGTATACAATGAGCAGTTCTTC. Translation: CSARDSGTVYNEQFF.

There are many counts of this clonotype. The chain recombines TRBV11-2 with TRBJ2-3; weak D call: TRBD1 (5 bases). This CDR3 contains 14 residues. Looked up from germline, CDR1 is SGHAT and CDR2 is FQNNGV. V lost 1 base and J lost 4, with 9 bases in between. The CDR3 nucleotides read TGTGCCAGCAGCTTAGTTGCAGGGCCAGATACGCAGTATTTT. This gives the protein CASSLVAGPDTQYF.

This clonotype was recorded many times. The chain employs TRBV28 and TRBJ2-3; the match to TRBD1 covers 9 bases. The germline V gene encodes CDR1 MDHEN and CDR2 SYDVKM. The junction had 5 bases not matched to a gene; V was cut back by 1 base and J by 0 bases. This CDR3 region has 17 residues. The CDR3 coding sequence is TGTGCCAGCAGTTTATTGGGACAGGGTTGGAGCACAGATACGCAGTATTTT. Translating it yields CASSLLGQGWSTDTQYF.

Points on this clonotype: A read error may account for a junction end that differs from germline. The genes are TRBV6-6 and TRBJ1-5, with 8 bases lining up with TRBD1. The CDR3 contains 15 residues. The germline V gene has CDR1 MNHNY and CDR2 SVGAGI (reference sequence). CDR3 DNA: TGTGCCAGCAGTTACGGGACAGGTAGCAAGCAGCCCCAGCGTTTT. Protein: CASSYGTGSKQPQRF.

This clonotype was counted many times. This chain links TRBV7-3 with TRBJ2-1; the match to TRBD2 covers 11 bases. Germline CDR1 is SGHTA and CDR2 is FQGTGA. The CDR3 consists of 15 residues. V gave up 3 bases and J gave up 8 bases; unmatched junction bases: 6. CDR3 loop: CASSLSSGGQYEQFF. The CDR3 coding sequence is TGTGCCAGCAGCTTGTCTAGCGGGGGGCAGTATGAGCAGTTCTTC.

J is TRBJ2-1 and V is TRBV5-1; 8 bases align to TRBD1. This CDR3 comprises 15 residues. V dropped 4 bases and J dropped 10; count of bases not matched to a gene: 13. Germline CDR1 SGHRS, CDR2 YFSETQ. The CDR3 region has the DNA TGCGCCAGCAGCCTAGCTGACAGGGGACCCCCAGAGCAGTTCTTC. It encodes CASSLADRGPPEQFF. Full variable domain (remainder filled in from reference TRBV5-1 and TRBJ2-1): KAGVTQTPRYLIKTRGQQVTLSCSPISGHRSVSWYQQTPGQGLQFLFEYFSETQRNKGNFPGRFSGRQFSNSRSEMNVSTLELGDSALYLCASSLADRGPPEQFFGPGTRLTVL.

Note on this clonotype: A read error is possible here, since a much larger clone lies one base away. The CDR3, as DNA: TGTGCCAGCAGTTTGGAAAGGGTTTACAATGAGCAGTTCTTC. It is translated as CASSLERVYNEQFF. V and J are TRBV12-3 or TRBV12-4 and TRBJ2-1; D uncertain. Trimming cost V 3 bases and J 4 bases, with 10 bases left between them. The CDR3 totals 14 residues.

The table lists this clonotype with many counts. The chain couples TRBV30 to TRBJ2-6; D not resolved. Trimming shortened V by 1 base and J by 9 bases, and 4 bases separated the two germline ends. The CDR3 length is 11 residues. Germline CDR1 is GTSNPN and CDR2 is SVGIG (reference sequence). CDR3 in DNA: TGTGCCTGGAGTGCGGGCAACGTCCTGACTTTC. Amino acids: CAWSAGNVLTF. Complete variable domain (other parts from reference TRBV30 and TRBJ2-6): SQTIHQWPATLVQPVGSPLSLECTVEGTSNPNLYWYRQAAGRGLQLLFYSVGIGQISSEVPQNLSASRPQDRQFILSSKKLLLSDSGFYLCAWSAGNVLTFGAGSRLTVL.

This clonotype has just a few counts. J is TRBJ1-2 and V is TRBV28; a possible D gene is TRBD1 (5 bases). V lost 6 bases to trimming and J lost 0 bases, with 17 bases between them. CDR3 length equals 16 residues. Per the germline V gene, CDR1 is MDHEN and CDR2 is SYDVKM. The CDR3 nucleotides read TGTGCCAGCAGCTCCCCTGGGGGGGGAGCTAACTATGGCTACACCTTC. The encoded protein is CASSSPGGGANYGYTF.

This clonotype was counted between two and nine times. The chain links TRBV7-9 to TRBJ2-7; the match to TRBD1 covers 8 bases. V trimming: 8 bases; J trimming: 13 bases; junction bases outside the gene matches: 7. CDR1 is SEHNR, CDR2 FQNEAQ, per germline (reference sequence). CDR3 length: 10 amino acids. CDR3 sequence reads: CASGGQGLYF. The CDR3, as DNA: TGTGCCAGCGGAGGACAGGGACTTTACTTC.

This clonotype was seen more than once but under ten times. This chain uses TRBV7-9 with TRBJ2-3, with TRBD2 identical over 11 bases. The CDR3 sequence is 15 residues long. The V segment lost 2 bases and the J segment 6 bases; nucleotides outside the gene matches: 4. The germline gives CDR1 SEHNR, CDR2 FQNEAQ (reference sequence). The CDR3 DNA reads as TGTGCCAGCAGCTTATTAGCGGGGGGGCCCGATACGCAGTATTTT. As protein: CASSLLAGGPDTQYF.

This clonotype was seen at least ten times. A junction end diverges from the germline sequence, so it may reflect a read error. The chain uses TRBV4-1 and TRBJ2-1; 11 bases are a match to TRBD2. CDR3 size: 15 residues. Germline loops: CDR1 MGHRA, CDR2 YSYEKL. This CDR3 reads CASSTIAGGYIEQFF. In DNA, the CDR3 is TGCGCCAGCAGCACGATAGCGGGGGGGTACATTGAGCAGTTCTTC.

This clonotype has a count of ten or more. CDR3 residues: CSAPRSYNEQFF. The CDR3 region has the DNA TGCAGTGCTCCCCGTAGTTACAATGAGCAGTTCTTC. The chain combines TRBV20-1 with TRBJ2-1, with no clear D. The CDR3 totals 12 residues. The germline gives CDR1 DFQATT, CDR2 SNEGSKA (reference sequence). Trimming left V 5 bases short and J 4 bases short, with 9 bases between.

Many counts were recorded for this clonotype. The chain couples TRBV5-1 to TRBJ2-7; D tentatively reads TRBD1 or TRBD2 (5 bases each). V was clipped by 4 bases and J by 3 bases, with 11 bases between them. CDR1 is SGHRS, CDR2 YFSETQ, per germline. The CDR3 sequence is 13 residues long. This chain's CDR3 is CASSRDDYYEQYF. DNA for the CDR3: TGCGCCAGCAGCCGGGACGACTACTACGAGCAGTACTTC. Based on the CDR3 plus reference TRBV5-1 and TRBJ2-7, the full variable domain is KAGVTQTPRYLIKTRGQQVTLSCSPISGHRSVSWYQQTPGQGLQFLFEYFSETQRNKGNFPGRFSGRQFSNSRSEMNVSTLELGDSALYLCASSRDDYYEQYFGPGTRLTVT.

With respect to this clonotype: Being one base from a much bigger clone, this may be a read error. The V gene is TRBV7-6, the J gene TRBJ2-5, with D possibly called TRBD1 or TRBD2 (5 bases each). Trimming left V 5 bases short and J 7 bases short, with 23 bases between. This CDR3 has 16 amino acids. Germline V gene lookup returns CDR1 SGHVS and CDR2 FNYEAQ. CDR3 protein: CASSKEPNSFGGTQYF. CDR3 coding DNA: TGTGCCAGCAGCAAGGAACCTAACTCGTTTGGGGGGACCCAGTACTTC.

This clonotype was detected a few times. The chain combines TRBV29-1 with TRBJ2-2, with TRBD1 matching over 7 bases. The germline V gene encodes CDR1 SQVTM and CDR2 ANQGSEA. The length of the CDR3 is 14 residues. V lost 3 bases and J lost 5; bases outside the gene matches: 6. CDR3 region: CSVEGRGLTGELFF. As DNA, the CDR3 is TGCAGCGTTGAGGGTAGGGGGCTTACCGGGGAGCTGTTTTTT.

This clonotype turned up a few times. The chain employs TRBV12-3 or TRBV12-4 and TRBJ2-2; D perhaps matches TRBD2 (6 bases). This CDR3 spans 15 amino acids. The germline V and J ends were trimmed by 10 bases and 6 bases, with 21 bases remaining between them. The CDR3 sequence: CATKEGPLASGELFF. The CDR3 DNA is TGTGCCACGAAGGAGGGCCCCTTAGCCTCCGGGGAGCTGTTTTTT.

This chain connects TRBV25-1 to TRBJ2-3; 7 bases align to TRBD1. Germline loops: CDR1 MGHDK, CDR2 SYGVNS. The J segment lost 6 bases and the V segment lost 6 bases, leaving 0 bases of the junction unmatched. This CDR3 is 11 amino acids long. CDR3 residues: CASRGGDTQYF. Written as DNA, the CDR3 is TGTGCCAGCAGAGGGGGCGATACGCAGTATTTT.

This clonotype turned up a few times. The chain employs TRBV12-3 or TRBV12-4 and TRBJ2-7; tentatively, D is TRBD2 (8 bases). This CDR3 has 17 amino acids. Trimming removed 1 base from V and 0 bases from J, with 16 bases in between. CDR3 region: CASSLGAGRGLSYEQYF. The CDR3 nucleotides read TGTGCCAGCAGTTTAGGGGCCGGGAGGGGGCTCTCCTACGAGCAGTACTTC.

This clonotype was counted only a few times. The gene calls are TRBV3-1 and TRBJ2-7; 8 nucleotides line up with TRBD1. In germline, CDR1 is LGHDT, CDR2 YNNKEL (reference sequence). J gave up 4 bases and V 1 base, and 0 bases lay outside the gene matches. CDR3 length equals 13 residues. The CDR3 sequence is CASSQGQGYEQYF. CDR3 sequence (DNA): TGTGCCAGCAGCCAAGGACAGGGGTACGAGCAGTACTTC.

This clonotype was seen ten or more times. In DNA, the CDR3 is TGTGCCAGCAGCCAGAACAGGGGAGAGCAGTTCTTC. Amino acid sequence: CASSQNRGEQFF. The chain has TRBV7-3 and TRBJ2-1; TRBD1 matches at 7 bases. The CDR3 runs to 12 residues. Germline trimming cut 5 bases from V and 10 bases from J; bases unmatched to any gene: 5. Germline lookup yields CDR1 SGHTA and CDR2 FQGTGA.